One TCR beta chain is described in this entry. What it binds is not known. This sample was included in a study of PD-1 blockade in classical Hodgkin lymphoma. The V end was cut by 0 bases, the J end by 5 bases, with 9 bases between. This CDR3 comprises 14 residues. CDR1 SGHRS and CDR2 YFSETQ come from the germline V gene. The repertoire was sequenced with immunoSEQ multiplex PCR; TCRdb's copy has only in-frame clones and lacks some. The sample holds 30,000 or so clones, approximately 80% seen once. The time point is: cycle 4 day 1 (C4D1), after less than seven weeks of nivolumab. Each of the patients experienced relapse following autologous stem cell transplantation, and their brentuximab vedotin exposure differed. Magnetic negative selection was used to purify CD4+ T cells from PBMCs that had been thawed. Whole-study findings and limits: Significantly greater TCR diversity emerged by C4D1 in CD4+ cells but not CD8+ cells. Factors driving the repertoire differences, possibly disease activity or prior therapy, remain undefined. Those starting nivolumab under 1 year post-ASCT were excluded.

The chain is built from TRBV5-1 and TRBJ1-5, with unresolved D. This TCR came from a human donor with classical Hodgkin lymphoma. The sample here was CD4+ T cells from blood, taken before the fourth cycle of nivolumab. In DNA form, the CDR3 reads TGCGCCAGCAGCTTGGGTGGGAAGGATCAGCCCCAGCATTTT. Residues: CASSLGGKDQPQHF.